This TCR beta chain was recovered during a study of T cell responses to AZD1222 COVID-19 vaccine. Study observations and caveats: Just 5 to 7 AZD1222 recipients tested seropositive at baseline. Variant regions that are unmutated are reportedly the target of nearly half of spike-specific TCRs. Most donors were white British, females outnumbered males, and clonal diversity was possibly underestimated.

Details on this clone: Its cognate antigen is unknown.

This table comes from immunoSEQ multiplex PCR, and its TCRdb copy is limited to in-frame clones, with some not included. The sample has 100,000 to 150,000 clones, about 92% seen once. V lost 8 bases, J lost 4 bases, and 12 bases stayed unmatched. Germline CDR1 and CDR2: SGHTA and FQGNSA. The CDR3 totals 15 residues. This specimen was peripheral blood, taken on day 0 of MenACWY control vaccination. This sequence was found in an adult in good health. The rearrangement uses TRBV7-2 and TRBJ2-5; 8 bases align to TRBD2. The CDR3 DNA sequence: TGTGCCAGCGGCTCCTCCGGGGGGGCCGGAGAGACCCAGTACTTC. Its translation is CASGSSGGAGETQYF.